The 13 T cell receptor beta chains presented below share a single source sample, sequenced in a study of neoadjuvant anti-PD-1 for oral cavity cancer. The protocol was immunoSEQ multiplex PCR, while the TCRdb copy is restricted to in-frame clones and leaves out a portion. The sample lists some 4,600 clones; 58% were seen once. Sequencing used tumor tissue, obtained before nivolumab (anti-PD-1) treatment. These receptors were taken from a person aged 35-79 years with oral cavity squamous cell carcinoma.

This CDR3 is CASSQDFRGINGYTF. CDR3 bases: TGTGCCAGCAGCCAAGATTTTCGGGGGATAAATGGCTACACCTTC. The chain employs TRBV14 and TRBJ1-2; D possibly corresponds to TRBD1 (5 bases). The CDR3 loop spans 15 amino acids. V lost 0 bases and J 6 bases, leaving 14 bases between the germline ends. Germline CDR1 SGHDN, CDR2 FVKESK. The full variable domain, rest sourced from reference TRBV14 and TRBJ1-2, is EAGVTQFPSHSVIEKGQTVTLRCDPISGHDNLYWYRRVMGKEIKFLLHFVKESKQDESGMPNNRFLAERTGGTYSTLKVQPAELEDSGVYFCASSQDFRGINGYTFGSGTRLTVV.

This clone has more than one count but fewer than ten. V usage is TRBV28 and J usage is TRBJ2-7; D is unresolved. The germline V gene has CDR1 MDHEN and CDR2 SYDVKM. Deletions cut 2 bases from V and 3 bases from J, with 8 bases between. The CDR3 totals 13 residues. CDR3 region: CASSLVGRYEQYF. CDR3 nucleotides: TGTGCCAGCAGTTTAGTGGGCCGCTACGAGCAGTACTTC.

This sequence joins TRBV18 and TRBJ1-3, with a possible D match to TRBD1 (6 bases). The CDR3 runs 16 residues. Deletions cut 0 bases from V and 3 bases from J, with 12 bases between. Germline CDR1 reads KGHSH; CDR2 reads LQKENI. The CDR3 bases are TGTGCCAGCTCACCACCGTCCGGGGGCAGTGGAAACACCATATATTTT. This encodes CASSPPSGGSGNTIYF.

This clone was seen a few times. The chain couples TRBV5-1 to TRBJ2-7; 7 bases map to TRBD1. CDR1 and CDR2 (germline): SGHRS, YFSETQ. This CDR3 comprises 14 residues. The V segment lost 1 base and the J segment 7 bases; nucleotides outside the gene matches: 8. The CDR3 protein is CASSLSQGVGEQYF. In DNA, the CDR3 is TGCGCCAGCAGCTTGTCCCAGGGGGTTGGGGAGCAGTACTTC.

This clone showed up just a few times. This chain links TRBV10-3 with TRBJ2-2; TRBD2 agrees at 10 bases. In germline, CDR1 is ENHRY, CDR2 SYGVKD. Germline trimming cut 10 bases from V and 4 bases from J; bases unmatched to any gene: 6. The CDR3 consists of 14 residues. Written as DNA, the CDR3 is TGTGCCACGGGACTAGCGACATCCACCGGGGAGCTGTTTTTT. This translates into CATGLATSTGELFF.

The chain combines TRBV30 with TRBJ2-7; D gene uncertain. Trimming took 8 bases from V and 5 from J, leaving 16 bases between them. CDR1 is GTSNPN, CDR2 SVGIG, per germline (reference sequence). The CDR3 runs 12 residues. CDR3 DNA sequence: TGTGCCCGAAAAGGTGCGGCCAACGAGCAGTACTTC. Its translation is CARKGAANEQYF.

This sequence joins TRBV2 and TRBJ1-2; D call uncertain. Germline CDR1 SNHLY, CDR2 FYNNEI. CDR3 size: 12 residues. The V gene lost 6 bases and the J gene lost 4 bases, with 9 bases spanning the gap. The CDR3 DNA reads as TGTGCCAGCAGCAGCCGCCTCTATGGCTACACCTTC. Its protein is CASSSRLYGYTF.

CDR3 coding DNA: TGTGCCAGCAGTTCCGGGGGAGTCTCCTACGAGCAGTACTTC. Translated, it gives CASSSGGVSYEQYF. The chain links TRBV6-5 to TRBJ2-7; a possible D gene is TRBD2 (6 bases). Trimming cost V 4 bases and J 0 bases, with 10 bases left between them. This CDR3 has 14 residues. The germline CDR1 and CDR2 sequences are MNHEY and SVGAGI.

This clone turned up a few times. The J gene is TRBJ2-7, the V gene TRBV4-1; D might be TRBD1 (6 bases). Germline V CDR1 and CDR2: MGHRA, YSYEKL. The CDR3 is 13 amino acids. V dropped 1 base and J dropped 3 bases, with 7 bases sitting between them. The CDR3 is CASSQGTVYEQYF. The CDR3 region has the DNA TGCGCCAGCAGCCAAGGGACAGTCTACGAGCAGTACTTC.

The chain combines TRBV15 with TRBJ2-7; 7 bases are shared with TRBD1. This CDR3 has 14 amino acids. In germline, CDR1 is LNHNV, CDR2 YYDKDF (reference sequence). With 3 bases clipped from V and 3 bases from J, the junction kept 5 bases outside the gene matches. The CDR3 DNA sequence: TGTGCCACCAGCAGCCCACAGGGGCTCTACGAGCAGTACTTC. Amino acids: CATSSPQGLYEQYF.

This clone was detected only a few times. The chain recombines TRBV6-1 with TRBJ1-2; D may be TRBD1 (5 bases). Germline-derived CDR1 and CDR2 are MNHNS and SASEGT. V lost 4 bases to trimming and J lost 7 bases, with 7 bases between them. This CDR3 comprises 11 residues. The CDR3 reads CASSGGTGYTF. CDR3 nucleotides: TGTGCCAGCAGTGGTGGGACTGGCTACACCTTC.

The chain combines TRBV20-1 with TRBJ2-1; D remains ambiguous. Germline values: CDR1 DFQATT, CDR2 SNEGSKA (reference sequence). Trimming removed 1 base from V and 10 bases from J, with 5 bases in between. This CDR3 spans 10 amino acids. The CDR3 loop is CSARVPEQFF. For the CDR3, the DNA is TGCAGTGCTAGAGTCCCCGAGCAGTTCTTC.

This sequence joins TRBV7-2 and TRBJ2-7, with 9 bases matching TRBD1. The CDR3 length is 15 residues. Per germline, CDR1 SGHTA and CDR2 FQGNSA. With 6 bases clipped from V and 3 bases from J, the junction kept 9 bases outside the gene matches. CDR3 protein: CASRQTGGSGYEQYF. In DNA, the CDR3 is TGTGCCAGCAGACAAACAGGGGGCAGTGGCTACGAGCAGTACTTC.